This TCR beta chain was obtained from a study of cytomegalovirus exposure and HLA in healthy donors. As for the study in general: There were 300 to 400 genotyped donors. Of these, roughly 80% fell in the genetic ancestry cluster associated with self-reported Caucasian donors.

With respect to this clone: The antigen remains undetermined.

Study results and caveats: Presence/absence analyses took donor sequencing depth as roughly uniform. Across donors, most TCRs were seen rarely, yet some public ones were widespread.

PCR primers comprised 60 Vbeta and 13 Jbeta primers. This table comes from immunoSEQ multiplex PCR, and its TCRdb copy is limited to in-frame clones, with some not included. The sample lists fewer than 250,000 clones, roughly four fifths seen once, with 2.5% to 3.5% in the top ten. The CDR3 contains 15 residues. The germline V and J ends were trimmed by 3 bases and 0 bases, with 9 bases remaining between them. Per the germline V gene, CDR1 is SGHTA and CDR2 is FQGNSA. Though nominally healthy at sampling, donors likely had unrecorded immune exposures. The sequence came from a woman aged 30 to 39 in good health and CMV-seropositive. J is TRBJ1-5 and V is TRBV7-2; D ambiguous. Sample: PBMCs. This CDR3 reads CASSLGSRSNQPQHF. Here the CDR3 DNA reads TGTGCCAGCAGCTTGGGCAGCCGTAGCAATCAGCCCCAGCATTTT. The full variable domain, with the rest looked up from reference TRBV7-2 and TRBJ1-5, is GAGVSQSPSNKVTEKGKDVELRCDPISGHTALYWYRQSLGQGLEFLIYFQGNSAPDKSGLPSDRFSAERTGGSVSTLTIQRTQQEDSAVYLCASSLGSRSNQPQHFGDGTRLSIL.